One and the same sample provided the 27 T cell receptor beta chains below, sequenced in a study of T-cell reconstitution after alpha-beta-depleted transplantation in children. During its preparation, the TCRbeta library received unique molecular identifiers. TCRdb re-derived calls from the PCR reads in MiXCR, one entry per CDR3 protein. Among 200,000 to 300,000 distinct CDR3 sequences listed, about 12% were seen once. Sequenced material: PBMCs from the stem cell graft donor, taken from the stem cell graft. These TCRs come from a human donor who donated a stem cell graft to a child with acute lymphoblastic leukemia.

In this sample, this clonotype turned up many times. This chain links TRBV27 with TRBJ2-5; D remains ambiguous. The ends were cut back, 2 bases at V and 7 bases at J, with 5 bases in the middle. The CDR3 sequence is 11 residues long. Germline lookup yields CDR1 MNHEY and CDR2 SMNVEV (reference sequence). The DNA of the CDR3 is TGTGCCAGCAGTTTAGGACGGACCCAGTACTTC. This codes for CASSLGRTQYF.

A word on this clonotype: A much larger clone is a single base away; this may be a read error. The chain joins TRBV28 to TRBJ2-5, with TRBD1 matching 9 bases. The CDR3 totals 16 residues. Germline CDR1 and CDR2: MDHEN and SYDVKM. The CDR3 loop reads CVSSSFGTGLKETQYF. As DNA, the CDR3 is TGTGTCAGCAGTTCCTTCGGGACAGGGCTGAAAGAGACCCAGTACTTC. Full variable domain (rest looked up from reference TRBV28 and TRBJ2-5): DVKVTQSSRYLVKRTGEKVFLECVQDMDHENMFWYRQDPGLGLRLIYFSYDVKMKEKGDIPEGYSVSREKKERFSLILESASTNQTSMYLCVSSSFGTGLKETQYFGPGTRLLVL.

This clonotype has a count of ten or more. The chain couples TRBV7-2 to TRBJ2-2, with TRBD1 as a possible D gene (6 bases). Germline loops: CDR1 SGHTA, CDR2 FQGNSA. V dropped 5 bases and J dropped 0 bases, with 13 bases sitting between them. The CDR3 spans 16 residues. The CDR3, as DNA: TGTGCCAGCAGCGCACAGGGTCCCGCGAACACCGGGGAGCTGTTTTTT. This sequence encodes CASSAQGPANTGELFF. The complete variable domain, with remaining parts taken from reference TRBV7-2 and TRBJ2-2, reads GAGVSQSPSNKVTEKGKDVELRCDPISGHTALYWYRQSLGQGLEFLIYFQGNSAPDKSGLPSDRFSAERTGGSVSTLTIQRTQQEDSAVYLCASSAQGPANTGELFFGEGSRLTVL.

This clonotype was counted at least ten times. The chain couples TRBV7-2 to TRBJ2-3, with D perhaps TRBD2 (6 bases). The CDR3 is made up of 13 amino acids. Germline V gene data show CDR1 as SGHTA and CDR2 as FQGNSA. Trimming stripped 1 base from V and 5 bases from J, with 7 bases between. CDR3 nucleotides: TGTGCCAGCAGCTTAGAAGCGGGAGATACGCAGTATTTT. Translation gives CASSLEAGDTQYF.

This clonotype was observed many times. The chain uses TRBV9 and TRBJ1-4; the D is unclear. V lost 3 bases and J lost 5, with 5 bases in between. The CDR3 sequence is 12 residues long. Germline-derived CDR1 and CDR2 are SGDLS and YYNGEE. CDR3 amino acids: CASSGPNEKLFF. The CDR3 nucleotides are TGTGCCAGCAGCGGGCCGAATGAAAAACTGTTTTTT.

This clonotype was detected ten times or more. The chain links TRBV5-1 to TRBJ2-1; TRBD2 might be the D (5 bases). The CDR3 length is 13 residues. V shed 7 bases and J shed 7 bases, with 15 bases lying between them. Looked up from germline, CDR1 is SGHRS and CDR2 is YFSETQ. The CDR3 sequence is CASASDSANEQFF. For the CDR3, the DNA is TGCGCCAGCGCATCAGATAGCGCGAATGAGCAGTTCTTC.

The sample holds many counts of this clonotype. The chain uses TRBV10-3 and TRBJ2-7; a weak D match, TRBD2 (5 bases). This CDR3 contains 11 residues. Germline V lookup: CDR1 ENHRY, CDR2 SYGVKD. Trimming cost V 10 bases and J 5 bases, with 12 bases left between them. The CDR3 DNA sequence: TGTGCCACCCGGGGTGGACACGAGCAGTACTTC. Translation: CATRGGHEQYF.

This clonotype was counted many times. This chain connects TRBV20-1 to TRBJ2-7; 7 positions agree with TRBD1. This CDR3 has 13 amino acids. V was pared by 6 bases and J by 4 bases, with 9 bases of the junction left unmatched. In germline, CDR1 is DFQATT, CDR2 SNEGSKA (reference sequence). CDR3 residues: CSAAERGPYEQYF. The CDR3 DNA sequence: TGCAGTGCGGCCGAGAGGGGGCCATACGAGCAGTACTTC.

Remarks on this clonotype: At one end, the junction sequence differs from germline, possibly due to a read error. The chain employs TRBV5-6 and TRBJ2-1; the D gene is possibly TRBD2 (7 bases). The CDR3 has 15 residues. CDR1 and CDR2 (germline): SGHDT, YYEEEE. CDR3 sequence: CASRLTRGGNNEQFF. The CDR3 DNA reads TGTGCCAGCAGGCTGACTCGCGGGGGCAACAATGAGCAGTTCTTT.

This clonotype was observed many times. The rearrangement links TRBV9 to TRBJ2-1, with 12 nucleotides matching TRBD2. With 4 bases clipped from V and 6 bases from J, the junction kept 8 bases outside the gene matches. The germline CDR1 and CDR2 sequences are SGDLS and YYNGEE. The CDR3 spans 16 residues. This chain's CDR3 is CASSRTSGAQGNEQFF. The CDR3 bases are TGTGCCAGCAGCCGGACTAGCGGGGCGCAGGGCAATGAGCAGTTCTTC.

This clonotype was detected many times. The rearrangement links TRBV20-1 to TRBJ1-1, with TRBD1 matching 8 bases. The junction had 6 bases not matched to a gene; V was cut back by 2 bases and J by 10 bases. This CDR3 is 12 amino acids long. Germline lookup yields CDR1 DFQATT and CDR2 SNEGSKA (reference sequence). The CDR3 coding sequence is TGCAGTGCTAGACCAGGGGGCGAAAGAGCTTTCTTT. Its protein is CSARPGGERAFF.

V gene TRBV20-1 combines with J gene TRBJ2-2; D ambiguous. Germline-derived CDR1 and CDR2 are DFQATT and SNEGSKA (reference sequence). This CDR3 comprises 11 residues. V lost 3 bases, J lost 7 bases, and 6 bases lay in between. The CDR3 loop reads CSARAVGELFF. The CDR3 nucleotides read TGCAGTGCTAGGGCGGTCGGGGAGCTGTTTTTT.

This clonotype was observed at least ten times. The chain has TRBV12-5 and TRBJ1-2; D possibly corresponds to TRBD1 (5 bases). V lost 6 bases, J lost 13 bases, and 21 bases lay in between. The CDR3 spans 13 residues. The germline V gene encodes CDR1 LGHNT and CDR2 FRNRAP. CDR3 nucleotides: TGTGCTAGTGGCCGCGCGGGAACAGGATTCTCCACCTTC. Translating gives CASGRAGTGFSTF. Full variable domain (missing parts from reference TRBV12-5 and TRBJ1-2): DARVTQTPRHKVTEMGQEVTMRCQPILGHNTVFWYRQTMMQGLELLAYFRNRAPLDDSGMPKDRFSAEMPDATLATLKIQPSEPRDSAVYFCASGRAGTGFSTFGSGTRLTVV.

This clonotype was recorded at least ten times. The chain uses TRBV5-1 and TRBJ1-3; 10 bases line up with TRBD1. V shed 7 bases, J shed 2 bases, and the junction held 3 bases outside the gene matches. The germline CDR1 and CDR2 sequences are SGHRS and YFSETQ. The CDR3 is 14 amino acids. Here the CDR3 DNA reads TGCGCCAGCGCTGGACAGGGGGCTGGAAACACCATATATTTT. It yields the protein CASAGQGAGNTIYF.

This clonotype was seen repeatedly, ten times or more. V and J are TRBV12-5 and TRBJ2-1; tentative D call: TRBD1 (5 bases). Germline V gives CDR1 LGHNT, CDR2 FRNRAP. Trimming stripped 3 bases from V and 1 base from J, with 7 bases between. The CDR3 has 14 residues. The CDR3 reads CASGFSGSYNEQFF. CDR3 coding DNA: TGTGCTAGTGGTTTCTCAGGGTCCTACAATGAGCAGTTCTTC.

In this sample, this clonotype turned up many times. This chain connects TRBV4-3 to TRBJ2-1, with TRBD2 as a possible D gene (6 bases). Germline V gene lookup returns CDR1 LGHNA and CDR2 YSLEER. The CDR3 spans 16 residues. V was pared by 5 bases and J by 4 bases, with 18 bases between. CDR3 nucleotide sequence: TGCGCCAGCAGCGCAAAAACGCCGGGACTTTACAATGAGCAGTTCTTC. Translated: CASSAKTPGLYNEQFF.

This clonotype was counted ten times or more. The genes are TRBV10-3 and TRBJ2-5; D uncertain. Trimming cost V 0 bases and J 5 bases, with 10 bases left between them. The CDR3 loop spans 14 amino acids. The V gene's germline CDR1 is ENHRY and CDR2 SYGVKD. CDR3 in amino acids: CAISESRAGETQYF. CDR3 bases: TGTGCCATCAGTGAGTCAAGGGCCGGGGAGACCCAGTACTTC.

This chain links TRBV30 with TRBJ1-1; TRBD1 matches at 8 bases. CDR1 is GTSNPN, CDR2 SVGIG, per germline (reference sequence). CDR3 length: 14 amino acids. V shed 2 bases, J shed 5 bases, and the junction held 7 bases outside the gene matches. DNA for the CDR3: TGTGCCTGGAGTCTGCGACAGGGGTTGACTGAAGCTTTCTTT. It codes for CAWSLRQGLTEAFF.

This chain joins TRBV18 and TRBJ2-3; D is possibly TRBD1 (6 bases). V was clipped by 1 base and J by 6 bases, with 14 bases between them. Germline CDR1 and CDR2: KGHSH and LQKENI. The CDR3 length is 15 residues. The chain's CDR3 is CASSPQTGAGDTQYF. CDR3 sequence (DNA): TGTGCCAGCTCACCACAGACAGGCGCTGGGGATACGCAGTATTTT.

This clonotype has just a few counts. The gene calls are TRBV12-3 or TRBV12-4 and TRBJ2-3; the match to TRBD2 covers 13 bases. The J segment lost 0 bases and the V segment lost 5 bases, leaving 11 bases of the junction unmatched. CDR3 size: 19 residues. CDR3 loop: CASSLPGLAGFYSTDTQYF. CDR3 nucleotides: TGTGCCAGCAGTCTTCCGGGACTAGCGGGGTTTTATAGCACAGATACGCAGTATTTT.

This clonotype occurred many times. This chain connects TRBV7-2 to TRBJ2-1; D is undetermined. CDR1 SGHTA and CDR2 FQGNSA come from the germline V gene. The CDR3 loop spans 13 amino acids. V was pared by 3 bases and J by 3 bases, with 6 bases between. The chain's CDR3 is CASSFYLYNEQFF. The CDR3 coding sequence is TGTGCCAGCAGCTTTTATCTCTACAATGAGCAGTTCTTC.

This rearrangement joins TRBV28 to TRBJ2-7; D possibly corresponds to TRBD1 (6 bases). The CDR3 extends over 14 amino acids. Germline-derived CDR1 and CDR2 are MDHEN and SYDVKM. V dropped 6 bases and J dropped 1 base, with 13 bases sitting between them. The chain's CDR3 is CASRWGQGSYEQYF. DNA of the CDR3: TGTGCCAGCAGATGGGGGCAGGGGTCCTACGAGCAGTACTTC.

This clonotype has ten or more counts. CDR3 in DNA: TGTGCCATCAGTGAGTCTTGGGGGGCCCTTCGGTACTTC. Its translation: CAISESWGALRYF. The chain uses TRBV10-3 and TRBJ2-7; D is possibly TRBD1 or TRBD2 (6 bases each). Trimming shortened V by 0 bases and J by 12 bases, and 15 bases separated the two germline ends. The CDR3 extends over 13 amino acids. Germline-derived CDR1 and CDR2 are ENHRY and SYGVKD.

This clonotype was picked up many times. The chain joins TRBV20-1 to TRBJ2-1; 7 bases are shared with TRBD2. Germline values: CDR1 DFQATT, CDR2 SNEGSKA (reference sequence). The CDR3 is 16 amino acids. J was trimmed by 2 bases and V by 0 bases; bases with no gene match: 7. The CDR3 is CSARDGKRGAYNEQFF. The CDR3 bases are TGCAGTGCTAGAGATGGGAAGCGGGGAGCCTACAATGAGCAGTTCTTC.

This clonotype has a count of ten or more. The V and J genes are TRBV24-1 and TRBJ2-1; D may match TRBD1 or TRBD2 (5 bases each). Trimming removed 3 bases from V and 7 bases from J, with 18 bases in between. Looked up from germline, CDR1 is KGHDR and CDR2 is SFDVKD. The CDR3 is 16 residues long. The CDR3 sequence is CATSDPGPIWGNEQFF. As DNA, the CDR3 is TGTGCCACCAGTGATCCTGGACCGATTTGGGGGAATGAGCAGTTCTTC.

This clonotype was picked up many times. The rearrangement joins TRBV20-1 to TRBJ1-1; tentative D call: TRBD1 (5 bases). V was pared by 4 bases and J by 0 bases, with 9 bases between. The CDR3 extends over 13 amino acids. Germline values: CDR1 DFQATT, CDR2 SNEGSKA (reference sequence). The CDR3 nucleotides are TGCAGTGCTACCGGGACGGTGAACACTGAAGCTTTCTTT. As protein: CSATGTVNTEAFF.

The gene calls are TRBV5-1 and TRBJ2-7, with D perhaps being TRBD1 or TRBD2 (5 bases each). From germline, CDR1 is SGHRS and CDR2 YFSETQ. The CDR3 consists of 13 residues. Trimming left V 0 bases short and J 13 bases short, with 17 bases between. The CDR3, as DNA: TGCGCCAGCAGCTTGGGGGACGGTTCCGAGGGTTACTTC. Its translation is CASSLGDGSEGYF. Based on the CDR3 plus reference TRBV5-1 and TRBJ2-7, the full variable domain is KAGVTQTPRYLIKTRGQQVTLSCSPISGHRSVSWYQQTPGQGLQFLFEYFSETQRNKGNFPGRFSGRQFSNSRSEMNVSTLELGDSALYLCASSLGDGSEGYFGPGTRLTVT.